Listed below are T cell receptor beta chains from one sample, sequenced in a study of CD8+ T cells in alopecia areata. The data were produced by immunoSEQ multiplex PCR, yet TCRdb's version contains in-frame clones alone and is incomplete. The table has about 190,000 clones, approximately 56% seen once. The material was CD4+ T cells sorted from blood, obtained at week 4, from a patient treated with tofacitinib. Source of these receptors: a human donor with alopecia areata. Each CDR3 is given with its conserved first and last residue. The D gene is left open where the match is weak. Not all rows give a size; the values are once, few, many and, for expanded clones, a class.

V gene: TRBV15
clone size: NA
D gene: TRBD1
J gene: TRBJ2-7
CDR3 protein: CATSRDRRQGGEQYF
CDR3 DNA: TGTGCCACCAGCAGAGATCGGAGACAGGGGGGCGAGCAGTACTTC

V gene: TRBV4-1
clone size: few
D gene: NA
J gene: TRBJ2-2
CDR3 protein: CASSQITSSGELFF
CDR3 DNA: TGCGCCAGCAGCCAAATAACTTCCTCCGGGGAGCTGTTTTTT

V gene: TRBV9
clone size: NA
D gene: NA
J gene: TRBJ2-5
CDR3 protein: CASSVSQTISETQYF
CDR3 DNA: TGTGCCAGCAGCGTATCCCAGACCATCTCAGAGACCCAGTACTTC

V gene: TRBV30
clone size: few
D gene: NA
J gene: TRBJ2-1
CDR3 protein: CAWIQGYNEQFF
CDR3 DNA: TGTGCCTGGATACAGGGATACAATGAGCAGTTCTTC

V gene: TRBV29-1
clone size: few
D gene: NA
J gene: TRBJ1-2
CDR3 protein: CSVGSGQTPLYTF
CDR3 DNA: TGCAGCGTTGGATCAGGGCAAACCCCACTCTACACCTTC

V gene: TRBV30
clone size: NA
D gene: NA
J gene: TRBJ2-2
CDR3 protein: CAWSRPVFRTGELFF
CDR3 DNA: TGTGCCTGGAGTCGCCCGGTATTTCGGACCGGGGAGCTGTTTTTT

V gene: TRBV30
clone size: NA
D gene: TRBD1
J gene: TRBJ2-2
CDR3 protein: CAWGTQGGDTGELFF
CDR3 DNA: TGTGCCTGGGGTACACAGGGGGGCGACACCGGGGAGCTGTTTTTT

V gene: TRBV4-3
clone size: NA
D gene: TRBD2
J gene: TRBJ2-3
CDR3 protein: CASSHGRLAGGGDTQYF
CDR3 DNA: TGCGCCAGCAGCCACGGGAGGTTAGCGGGAGGGGGAGATACGCAGTATTTT

V gene: TRBV6-1
clone size: NA
D gene: NA
J gene: TRBJ2-7
CDR3 protein: CASSEIGGRGYEQYF
CDR3 DNA: TGTGCCAGCAGTGAAATTGGGGGGCGCGGATACGAGCAGTACTTC

V gene: TRBV2
clone size: NA
D gene: TRBD1
J gene: TRBJ2-5
CDR3 protein: CASSNRGETQYF
CDR3 DNA: TGTGCCAGCAGTAACAGGGGTGAGACCCAGTACTTC

V gene: TRBV27
clone size: few
D gene: NA
J gene: TRBJ2-3
CDR3 protein: CASSFSGLGQYF
CDR3 DNA: TGTGCCAGCAGTTTCTCAGGGCTTGGGCAGTATTTT

V gene: TRBV15
clone size: once
D gene: NA
J gene: TRBJ2-6
CDR3 protein: CATSGLGVAFTSGANVLTF
CDR3 DNA: TGTGCCACCAGCGGTCTCGGGGTAGCGTTTACCTCTGGGGCCAACGTCCTGACTTTC

V gene: TRBV15
clone size: NA
D gene: TRBD1
J gene: TRBJ2-3
CDR3 protein: CATSSGTGAGTDTQYF
CDR3 DNA: TGTGCCACCAGCTCAGGGACAGGCGCGGGCACAGATACGCAGTATTTT

V gene: TRBV29-1
clone size: NA
D gene: NA
J gene: TRBJ2-5
CDR3 protein: CSVPRGAFQETQYF
CDR3 DNA: TGCAGCGTCCCCAGGGGAGCTTTCCAAGAGACCCAGTACTTC

V gene: TRBV19
clone size: NA
D gene: TRBD1
J gene: TRBJ2-5
CDR3 protein: CASSIGDRRETQYF
CDR3 DNA: TGTGCCAGTAGTATAGGGGACAGAAGGGAGACCCAGTACTTC

V gene: TRBV4-2
clone size: NA
D gene: TRBD1
J gene: TRBJ2-7
CDR3 protein: CASSQGTGTQQYF
CDR3 DNA: TGTGCCAGCAGCCAAGGGACAGGGACGCAGCAGTACTTC

V gene: TRBV5-1
clone size: NA
D gene: TRBD1
J gene: TRBJ2-2
CDR3 protein: CASSLLQGANTGELFF
CDR3 DNA: TGCGCCAGCAGCTTGCTCCAGGGGGCAAACACCGGGGAGCTGTTTTTT

V gene: TRBV25-1
clone size: NA
D gene: NA
J gene: TRBJ2-1
CDR3 protein: CASSESRGWNEQFF
CDR3 DNA: TGTGCCAGCAGTGAATCAAGGGGATGGAATGAGCAGTTCTTC

V gene: TRBV19
clone size: many
D gene: NA
J gene: TRBJ1-2
CDR3 protein: CASSTQLVRGASGYTF
CDR3 DNA: TGTGCCAGTAGTACCCAACTGGTGAGGGGCGCTAGTGGCTACACCTTC

V gene: TRBV29-1
clone size: few
D gene: NA
J gene: TRBJ2-1
CDR3 protein: CSVDGSSYNEQFF
CDR3 DNA: TGCAGCGTTGACGGGAGCTCCTACAATGAGCAGTTCTTC

V gene: TRBV30
clone size: few
D gene: NA
J gene: TRBJ1-2
CDR3 protein: CAWSPRPTRGNGYTF
CDR3 DNA: TGTGCCTGGAGCCCCCGCCCGACAAGGGGAAATGGCTACACCTTC

V gene: TRBV7-2
clone size: few
D gene: NA
J gene: TRBJ1-5
CDR3 protein: CASSLVQGNQPQHF
CDR3 DNA: TGTGCCAGCAGCTTAGTACAGGGCAATCAGCCCCAGCATTTT

V gene: TRBV2
clone size: NA
D gene: NA
J gene: TRBJ2-7
CDR3 protein: CASSVVAPTYEQYF
CDR3 DNA: TGTGCCAGCAGTGTGGTAGCGCCCACCTACGAGCAGTACTTC

V gene: TRBV15
clone size: NA
D gene: NA
J gene: TRBJ2-4
CDR3 protein: CATRGDGDIQYF
CDR3 DNA: TGTGCCACAAGGGGGGACGGAGACATTCAGTACTTC

V gene: TRBV7-9
clone size: NA
D gene: TRBD1
J gene: TRBJ1-1
CDR3 protein: CASSQETGKAFF
CDR3 DNA: TGTGCCAGCAGCCAAGAGACAGGGAAAGCTTTCTTT

V gene: TRBV6-1
clone size: NA
D gene: NA
J gene: TRBJ1-5
CDR3 protein: CASRLRLGGNQPQHF
CDR3 DNA: TGTGCCAGCAGGTTGCGTCTTGGTGGCAATCAGCCCCAGCATTTT

V gene: TRBV7-3
clone size: NA
D gene: NA
J gene: TRBJ2-2
CDR3 protein: CASSLIKNTGELFF
CDR3 DNA: TGTGCCAGCAGCTTAATTAAGAACACCGGGGAGCTGTTTTTT

V gene: TRBV5-4
clone size: few
D gene: TRBD2
J gene: TRBJ2-3
CDR3 protein: CASTRLAGGNTDTQYF
CDR3 DNA: TGTGCCAGCACAAGACTAGCGGGAGGGAACACAGATACGCAGTATTTT

V gene: TRBV29-1
clone size: few
D gene: NA
J gene: TRBJ2-7
CDR3 protein: CSVTSSGEQYF
CDR3 DNA: TGCAGCGTCACTAGCTCGGGCGAGCAGTACTTC

V gene: TRBV5-1
clone size: NA
D gene: TRBD2
J gene: TRBJ2-1
CDR3 protein: CASSPGLAGYNEQFF
CDR3 DNA: TGCGCCAGCAGCCCGGGACTAGCGGGATACAATGAGCAGTTCTTC

V gene: TRBV30
clone size: once
D gene: NA
J gene: TRBJ2-7
CDR3 protein: CAWAQGAYEQYF
CDR3 DNA: TGTGCCTGGGCCCAGGGAGCCTACGAGCAGTACTTC

V gene: TRBV29-1
clone size: NA
D gene: NA
J gene: TRBJ2-3
CDR3 protein: CSVGTLTDTQYF
CDR3 DNA: TGCAGCGTGGGGACCCTCACAGATACGCAGTATTTT

V gene: TRBV2
clone size: NA
D gene: TRBD1
J gene: TRBJ2-2
CDR3 protein: CASSEPIGQGYTGELFF
CDR3 DNA: TGTGCCAGCAGTGAGCCTATTGGACAGGGGTACACCGGGGAGCTGTTTTTT

V gene: TRBV29-1
clone size: NA
D gene: NA
J gene: TRBJ1-1
CDR3 protein: CSVGTDRFSTEAFF
CDR3 DNA: TGCAGCGTTGGGACCGACAGATTCAGCACTGAAGCTTTCTTT

V gene: TRBV7-3
clone size: NA
D gene: NA
J gene: TRBJ2-3
CDR3 protein: CASSPGAERRDTQYF
CDR3 DNA: TGTGCCAGCAGCCCGGGAGCGGAGCGTCGAGATACGCAGTATTTT

V gene: TRBV5-1
clone size: once
D gene: TRBD2
J gene: TRBJ2-7
CDR3 protein: CASLAGVGAYEQYF
CDR3 DNA: TGCGCCAGCTTAGCGGGAGTGGGGGCCTACGAGCAGTACTTC

V gene: TRBV19
clone size: few
D gene: NA
J gene: TRBJ2-2
CDR3 protein: CASSMEGGELFF
CDR3 DNA: TGTGCCAGTAGTATGGAGGGAGGGGAGCTGTTTTTT

V gene: TRBV5-4
clone size: NA
D gene: NA
J gene: TRBJ2-2
CDR3 protein: CASSPGTNTGELFF
CDR3 DNA: TGTGCCAGCAGCCCTGGGACGAACACCGGGGAGCTGTTTTTT

V gene: TRBV7-2
clone size: NA
D gene: NA
J gene: TRBJ2-5
CDR3 protein: CASSLRGTETQYF
CDR3 DNA: TGTGCCAGCAGCTTGAGGGGGACGGAGACCCAGTACTTC

V gene: TRBV29-1
clone size: few
D gene: NA
J gene: TRBJ2-1
CDR3 protein: CSAADSYNEQFF
CDR3 DNA: TGCAGCGCGGCGGACTCCTACAATGAGCAGTTCTTC

V gene: TRBV6-5
clone size: few
D gene: TRBD2
J gene: TRBJ2-1
CDR3 protein: CASSKTSGKYNEQFF
CDR3 DNA: TGTGCCAGCAGCAAGACTAGCGGGAAATACAATGAGCAGTTCTTC